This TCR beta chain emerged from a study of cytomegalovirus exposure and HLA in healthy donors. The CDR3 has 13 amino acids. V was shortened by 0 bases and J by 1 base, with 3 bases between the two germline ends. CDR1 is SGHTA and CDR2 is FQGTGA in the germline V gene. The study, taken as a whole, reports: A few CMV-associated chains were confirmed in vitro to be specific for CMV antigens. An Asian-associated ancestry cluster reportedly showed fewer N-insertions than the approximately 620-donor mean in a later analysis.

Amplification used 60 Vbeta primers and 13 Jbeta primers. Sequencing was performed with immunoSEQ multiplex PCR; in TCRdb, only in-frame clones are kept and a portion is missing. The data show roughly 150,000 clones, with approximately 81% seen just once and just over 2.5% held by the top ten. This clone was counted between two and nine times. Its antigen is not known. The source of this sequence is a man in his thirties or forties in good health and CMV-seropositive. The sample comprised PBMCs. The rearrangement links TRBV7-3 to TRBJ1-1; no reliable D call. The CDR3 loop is CASSLTQNTEAFF. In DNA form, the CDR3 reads TGTGCCAGCAGCTTAACCCAGAACACTGAAGCTTTCTTT.